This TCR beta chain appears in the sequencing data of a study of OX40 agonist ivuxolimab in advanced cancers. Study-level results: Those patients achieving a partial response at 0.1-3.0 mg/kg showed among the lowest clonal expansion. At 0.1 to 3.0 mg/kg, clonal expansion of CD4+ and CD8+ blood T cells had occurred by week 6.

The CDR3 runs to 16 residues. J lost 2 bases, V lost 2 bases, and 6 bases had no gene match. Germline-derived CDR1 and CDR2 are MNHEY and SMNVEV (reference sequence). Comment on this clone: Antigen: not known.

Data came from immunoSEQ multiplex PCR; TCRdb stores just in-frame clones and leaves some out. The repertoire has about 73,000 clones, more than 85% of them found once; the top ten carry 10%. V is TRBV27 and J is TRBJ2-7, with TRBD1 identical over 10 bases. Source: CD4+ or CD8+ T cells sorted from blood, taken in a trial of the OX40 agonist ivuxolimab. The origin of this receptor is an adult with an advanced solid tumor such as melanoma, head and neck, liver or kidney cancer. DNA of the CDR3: TGTGCCAGCAGTTTAAGATTCGGGACAGGGGCCTACGAGCAGTACTTC. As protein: CASSLRFGTGAYEQYF.